One T cell receptor beta chain is described in this entry. The antigen is undetermined. The CDR3 end shows no conserved phenylalanine or tryptophan, and so a read error is likely. The data stem from a study of cytomegalovirus exposure and HLA in healthy donors. Study background: Researchers found that just over 80% of 350 to 500 genotyped donors fell within the Caucasian-associated ancestry cluster. Points from the study as a whole: As a later analysis revealed, most CMV-associated TCR beta chains appeared HLA-restricted. The study labeled 164 TCR beta chains cytomegalovirus-associated.

The PCR had 60 Vbeta and 13 Jbeta primers. Per the authors' pipeline: As a later analysis found, there were approximately 80 million unique TCR beta chains, of which approximately 10 million were shared. The assay was immunoSEQ multiplex PCR, and TCRdb's table has in-frame clones only and misses some. The D gene and trimming were derived from the DNA, and the V and J assignments and clone size from that table. The table records approximately 61,000 clones, around 75% of them present only once. Looked up from germline, CDR1 is SQVTM and CDR2 is ANQGSEA. The ends lost 6 bases at V and 11 bases at J; junction bases unmatched: 10. The CDR3 loop spans 12 amino acids.

V gene TRBV29-1 combines with J gene TRBJ1-1, with TRBD1 identical over 9 bases. The sample was PBMCs. The TCR comes from a man in his forties or fifties in good health and CMV-seropositive. DNA for the CDR3: TGCAGCGTCCACGGGACAGGGAGCGCGGCTTTCTTG. This codes for CSVHGTGSAAFL.